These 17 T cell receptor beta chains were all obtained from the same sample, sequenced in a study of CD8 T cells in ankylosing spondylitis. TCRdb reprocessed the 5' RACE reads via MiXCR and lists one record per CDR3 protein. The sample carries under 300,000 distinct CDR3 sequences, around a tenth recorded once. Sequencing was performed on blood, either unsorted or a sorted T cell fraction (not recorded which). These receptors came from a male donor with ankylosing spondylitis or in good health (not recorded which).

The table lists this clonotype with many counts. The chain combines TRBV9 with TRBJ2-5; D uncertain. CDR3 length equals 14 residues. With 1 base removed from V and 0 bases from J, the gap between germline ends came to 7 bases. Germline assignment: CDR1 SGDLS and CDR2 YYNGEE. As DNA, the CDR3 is TGTGCCAGCAGCGTATCGGCTAACCAAGAGACCCAGTACTTC. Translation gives CASSVSANQETQYF.

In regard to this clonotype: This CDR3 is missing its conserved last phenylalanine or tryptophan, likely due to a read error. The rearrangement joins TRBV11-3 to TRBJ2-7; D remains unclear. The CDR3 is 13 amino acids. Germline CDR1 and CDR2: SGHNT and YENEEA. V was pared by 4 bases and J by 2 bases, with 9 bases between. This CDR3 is CASSSTETYEQYC. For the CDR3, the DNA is TGTGCCAGCAGCTCGACTGAAACCTACGAGCAGTACTGC.

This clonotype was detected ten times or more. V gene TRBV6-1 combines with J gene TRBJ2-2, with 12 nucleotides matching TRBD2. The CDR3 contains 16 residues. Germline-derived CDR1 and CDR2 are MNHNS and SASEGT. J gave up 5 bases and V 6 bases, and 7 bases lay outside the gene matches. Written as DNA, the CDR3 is TGTGCCAGCAGCCCCTCTACTAGCGGGGGGACCGGGGAGCTGTTTTTT. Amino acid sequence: CASSPSTSGGTGELFF.

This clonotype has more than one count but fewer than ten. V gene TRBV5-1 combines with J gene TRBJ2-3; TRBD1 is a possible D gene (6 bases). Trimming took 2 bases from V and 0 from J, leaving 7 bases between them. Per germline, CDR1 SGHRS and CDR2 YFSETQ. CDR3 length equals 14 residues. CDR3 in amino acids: CASSFGQSTDTQYF. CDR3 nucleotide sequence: TGCGCCAGCAGCTTCGGACAGAGCACAGATACGCAGTATTTT. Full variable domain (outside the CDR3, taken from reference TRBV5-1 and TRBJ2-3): KAGVTQTPRYLIKTRGQQVTLSCSPISGHRSVSWYQQTPGQGLQFLFEYFSETQRNKGNFPGRFSGRQFSNSRSEMNVSTLELGDSALYLCASSFGQSTDTQYFGPGTRLTVL.

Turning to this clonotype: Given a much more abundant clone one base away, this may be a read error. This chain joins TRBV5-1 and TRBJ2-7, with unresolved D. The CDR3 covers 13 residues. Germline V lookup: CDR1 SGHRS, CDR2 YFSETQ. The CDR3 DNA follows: TGCGCCTGCAGCTTGGTGAAGGACTACGAGCAGTACTTC. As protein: CACSLVKDYEQYF. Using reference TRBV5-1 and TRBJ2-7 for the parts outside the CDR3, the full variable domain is KAGVTQTPRYLIKTRGQQVTLSCSPISGHRSVSWYQQTPGQGLQFLFEYFSETQRNKGNFPGRFSGRQFSNSRSEMNVSTLELGDSALYLCACSLVKDYEQYFGPGTRLTVT.

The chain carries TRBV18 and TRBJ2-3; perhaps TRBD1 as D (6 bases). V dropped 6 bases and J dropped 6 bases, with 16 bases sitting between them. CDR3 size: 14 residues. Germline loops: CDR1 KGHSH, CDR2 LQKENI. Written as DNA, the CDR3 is TGTGCCAGCTCCCTTCGCGACAGGCCGGATACGCAGTATTTT. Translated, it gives CASSLRDRPDTQYF.

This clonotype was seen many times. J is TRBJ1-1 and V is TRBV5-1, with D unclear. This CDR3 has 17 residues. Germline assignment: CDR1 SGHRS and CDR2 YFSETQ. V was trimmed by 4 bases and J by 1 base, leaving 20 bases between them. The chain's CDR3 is CASSPRTGPSSNTEAFF. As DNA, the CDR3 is TGCGCCAGCAGCCCGCGGACCGGACCTAGCTCGAACACTGAAGCTTTCTTT.

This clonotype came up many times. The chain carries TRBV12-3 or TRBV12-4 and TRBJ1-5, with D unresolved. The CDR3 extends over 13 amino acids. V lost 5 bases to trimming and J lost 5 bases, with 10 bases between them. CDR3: CASSPEAHQPQHF. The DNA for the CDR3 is TGTGCCAGCAGTCCCGAAGCCCATCAGCCCCAGCATTTT.

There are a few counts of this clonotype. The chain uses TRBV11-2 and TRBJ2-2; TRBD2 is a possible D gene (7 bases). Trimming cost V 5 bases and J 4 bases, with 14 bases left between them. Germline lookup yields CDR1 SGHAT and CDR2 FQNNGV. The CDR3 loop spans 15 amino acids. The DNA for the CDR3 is TGTGCCAGCAGCAGAGAAGGGGGGGTCACCGGGGAGCTGTTTTTT. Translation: CASSREGGVTGELFF. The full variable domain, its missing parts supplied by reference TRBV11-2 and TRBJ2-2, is EAGVAQSPRYKIIEKRQSVAFWCNPISGHATLYWYQQILGQGPKLLIQFQNNGVVDDSQLPKDRFSAERLKGVDSTLKIQPAKLEDSAVYLCASSREGGVTGELFFGEGSRLTVL.

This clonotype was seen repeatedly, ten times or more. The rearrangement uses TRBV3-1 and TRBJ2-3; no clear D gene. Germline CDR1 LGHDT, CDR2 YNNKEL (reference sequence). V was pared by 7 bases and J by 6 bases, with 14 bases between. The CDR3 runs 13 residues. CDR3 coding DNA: TGTGCCAGCACAAGGGCTTCCGCGGATACGCAGTATTTT. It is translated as CASTRASADTQYF.

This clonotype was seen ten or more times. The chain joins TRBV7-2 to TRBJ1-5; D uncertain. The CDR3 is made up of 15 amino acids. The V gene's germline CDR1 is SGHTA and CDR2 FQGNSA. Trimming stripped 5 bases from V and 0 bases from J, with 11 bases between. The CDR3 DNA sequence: TGTGCCAGCAGCCGGGGTCCTTATAGCAATCAGCCCCAGCATTTT. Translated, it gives CASSRGPYSNQPQHF.

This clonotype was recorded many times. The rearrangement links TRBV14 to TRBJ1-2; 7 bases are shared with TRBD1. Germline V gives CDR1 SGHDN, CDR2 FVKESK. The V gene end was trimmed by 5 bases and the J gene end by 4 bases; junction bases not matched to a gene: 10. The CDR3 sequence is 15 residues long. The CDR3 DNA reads TGTGCCAGCAGCGCGGGACAGTACAATCCCTATGGCTACACCTTC. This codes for CASSAGQYNPYGYTF.

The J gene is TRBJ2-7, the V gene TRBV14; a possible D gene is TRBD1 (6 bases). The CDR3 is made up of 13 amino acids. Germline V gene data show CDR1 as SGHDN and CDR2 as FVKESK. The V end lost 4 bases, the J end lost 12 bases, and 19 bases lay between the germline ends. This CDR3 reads CASSRDTLLRVYF. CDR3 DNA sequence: TGTGCCAGCAGCCGGGACACACTGCTACGAGTGTACTTC.

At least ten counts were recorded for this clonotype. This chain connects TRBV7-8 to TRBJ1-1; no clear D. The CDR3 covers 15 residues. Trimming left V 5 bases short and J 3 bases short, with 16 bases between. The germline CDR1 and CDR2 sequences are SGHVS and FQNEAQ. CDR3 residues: CASSIGPGGYTEAFF. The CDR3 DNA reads TGTGCCAGCAGCATAGGACCCGGAGGATACACTGAAGCTTTCTTT. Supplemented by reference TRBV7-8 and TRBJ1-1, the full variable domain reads GAGVSQSPRYKVAKRGQDVALRCDPISGHVSLFWYQQALGQGPEFLTYFQNEAQLDKSGLPSDRFFAERPEGSVSTLKIQRTQQEDSAVYLCASSIGPGGYTEAFFGQGTRLTVV.

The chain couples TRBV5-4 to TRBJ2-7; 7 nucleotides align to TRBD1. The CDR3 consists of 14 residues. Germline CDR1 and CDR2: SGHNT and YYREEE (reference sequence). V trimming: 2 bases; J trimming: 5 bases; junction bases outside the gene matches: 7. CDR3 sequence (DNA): TGTGCCAGCAGCTTTGCAGGGGGTATCGACGAGCAGTACTTC. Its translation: CASSFAGGIDEQYF.

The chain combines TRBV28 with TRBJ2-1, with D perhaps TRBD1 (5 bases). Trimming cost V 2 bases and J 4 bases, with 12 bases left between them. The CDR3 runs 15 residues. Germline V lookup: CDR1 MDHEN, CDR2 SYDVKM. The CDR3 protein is CASSLKTDVYNEQFF. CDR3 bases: TGTGCCAGCAGTTTAAAGACAGACGTATACAATGAGCAGTTCTTC.

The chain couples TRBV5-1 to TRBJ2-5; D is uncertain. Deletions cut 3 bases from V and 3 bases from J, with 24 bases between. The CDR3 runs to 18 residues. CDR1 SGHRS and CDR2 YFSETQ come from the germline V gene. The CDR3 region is CASSSTTYGLPLEETQYF. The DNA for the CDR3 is TGCGCCAGCAGCTCCACGACCTACGGATTACCGTTGGAAGAGACCCAGTACTTC.